The 11 T cell receptor beta chains presented below share a single source sample, sequenced in a study of cytomegalovirus exposure and HLA in healthy donors. PCR was performed using 60 Vbeta and 13 Jbeta primers. Method: immunoSEQ multiplex PCR; TCRdb's copy keeps in-frame clones and lacks some. Found here are 60,000 to 75,000 clones, roughly 72% of them singletons; the top ten hold roughly 20%. Sequencing was performed on PBMCs. These receptors all stem from a woman in her twenties or thirties in good health and CMV-seropositive.

The chain combines TRBV7-7 with TRBJ2-5; 9 nucleotides line up with TRBD2. Germline lookup yields CDR1 SSHAT and CDR2 FNYEAQ (reference sequence). The CDR3 consists of 13 residues. The CDR3 bases are TGTGCTAAAGCCAAGCGGGAGGAAGAGACCCAGTACTTC. Translated: CAKAKREEETQYF.

This clone occurred once. The chain employs TRBV10-2 and TRBJ2-2; D perhaps matches TRBD1 (5 bases). The length of the CDR3 is 13 residues. Trimming took off 6 bases at V and 5 bases at J, with 10 bases between the two ends. Germline lookup yields CDR1 WSHSY and CDR2 SAAADI. For the CDR3, the DNA is TGCGCCAGCAGCCCCCGACAGACCGGGGAGCTGTTTTTT. Protein product: CASSPRQTGELFF.

This chain uses TRBV14 with TRBJ2-7; 15 positions agree with TRBD2. The V gene's germline CDR1 is SGHDN and CDR2 FVKESK. The V gene end was trimmed by 4 bases and the J gene end by 7 bases; junction bases not matched to a gene: 8. The CDR3 runs to 16 residues. The CDR3 bases are TGTGCCAGCAGCCGAATGGGACTAGCGGGAGGTCGGGAGCAGTACTTC. It specifies CASSRMGLAGGREQYF.

This clone is medium-sized in the sample. V and J are TRBV6-1 and TRBJ1-2, with D maybe TRBD1 (6 bases). The CDR3 is 13 amino acids. Trimming left V 6 bases short and J 0 bases short, with 8 bases between. The V gene's germline CDR1 is MNHNS and CDR2 SASEGT. The CDR3 sequence is CASRDSSNYGYTF. The CDR3 bases are TGTGCCAGCAGGGACAGTTCTAACTATGGCTACACCTTC.

The CDR3, as DNA: TGTGCCAGCAGCTTACGGGGGAATGAAGCTTTCTTT. Translating gives CASSLRGNEAFF. This sequence joins TRBV7-9 and TRBJ1-1; D might be TRBD1 (5 bases). Looked up from germline, CDR1 is SEHNR and CDR2 is FQNEAQ (reference sequence). The CDR3 consists of 12 residues. The ends were cut back, 2 bases at V and 7 bases at J, with 8 bases in the middle.

The gene calls are TRBV7-3 and TRBJ2-1; no clear D gene. Trimming removed 4 bases from V and 1 base from J, with 14 bases in between. Germline CDR1 is SGHTA and CDR2 is FQGTGA. The CDR3 has 16 amino acids. CDR3 nucleotides: TGTGCCAGCAGCTCCGGTGCGGCCTCGTCCTACAATGAGCAGTTCTTC. This codes for CASSSGAASSYNEQFF.

In this sample, this clone turned up once. V and J are TRBV29-1 and TRBJ1-4, with D possibly being TRBD1 (5 bases). V lost 4 bases to trimming and J lost 6 bases, with 9 bases between them. The germline gives CDR1 SQVTM, CDR2 ANQGSEA. The length of the CDR3 is 12 residues. The CDR3 spells CSVARVDEKLFF. CDR3 DNA: TGCAGCGTTGCCAGGGTAGATGAAAAACTGTTTTTT.

The chain recombines TRBV7-3 with TRBJ2-3; TRBD2 aligns across 8 bases. This CDR3 has 15 amino acids. The ends lost 4 bases at V and 0 bases at J; junction bases unmatched: 3. In germline, CDR1 is SGHTA, CDR2 FQGTGA. DNA of the CDR3: TGTGCCAGCAGCTCCAGCGGGGGTAGCACAGATACGCAGTATTTT. It translates to CASSSSGGSTDTQYF.

A few counts support this clone. The rearrangement uses TRBV10-1 and TRBJ2-3; 11 nucleotides agree with TRBD1. The CDR3 has 15 amino acids. With V trimmed by 0 bases and J by 4 bases, 0 bases remained unmatched. CDR1 WNHNN and CDR2 SYGVQD come from the germline V gene (reference sequence). The CDR3 region has the DNA TGCGCCAGCAGTGAGTCGGGACAGGGGGCAGATACGCAGTATTTT. It translates to CASSESGQGADTQYF.

The chain couples TRBV5-1 to TRBJ2-7; D is possibly TRBD1 (5 bases). This CDR3 has 14 amino acids. Per the germline V gene, CDR1 is SGHRS and CDR2 is YFSETQ. Trimming removed 1 base from V and 3 bases from J, with 11 bases in between. As DNA, the CDR3 is TGCGCCAGCAGCTTGACAGGTCAGCACTACGAGCAGTACTTC. Its protein is CASSLTGQHYEQYF.

This chain links TRBV2 with TRBJ1-5, with TRBD1 matching 8 bases. V shed 5 bases, J shed 0 bases, and the junction held 12 bases outside the gene matches. CDR3 length: 18 residues. Germline assignment: CDR1 SNHLY and CDR2 FYNNEI. The CDR3 region is CASSLRDRHEYSNQPQHF. CDR3 DNA sequence: TGTGCCAGCAGTCTTCGGGACAGGCACGAATATAGCAATCAGCCCCAGCATTTT.